This TCR beta chain came from a study of blood T cell repertoires in COVID-19. Only a few counts were recorded for this clone. Germline V CDR1 and CDR2: LGHDT, YNNKEL (reference sequence). The CDR3 is 14 amino acids. Between the trimmed V and J ends, which lost 8 bases and 7 bases, there was a span of 15 bases. The data were produced by immunoSEQ multiplex PCR, yet TCRdb's version contains in-frame clones alone and is incomplete. The table has about 170,000 clones, around nine tenths seen once. The V and J genes are TRBV3-1 (or the pseudogene TRBV3-2) and TRBJ1-6; no definite D call. Sequenced input: peripheral blood. The sequence came from a man younger than 35 with active or convalescent COVID-19. The CDR3 reads CASCGSGRNSPLHF. The CDR3 nucleotides are TGTGCCAGCTGCGGTAGTGGTCGGAATTCACCCCTCCACTTT.